The clone carrying this T cell receptor (beta chain) occurred a few times. Amplified regions were TCR beta CDR3 sequences from RNA transcripts. HTBI primers were used for first-round RT-PCR of the TCR CDR3. TCRdb called the multiplex PCR reads again in MiXCR, with one record for every CDR3 protein. This sample has about 360,000 distinct CDR3 sequences, with about 12% found just once. The data derive from a study of T cells in Graves' hyperthyroidism and ophthalmopathy. Germline lookup yields CDR1 LNHDA and CDR2 SQIVND (reference sequence). The CDR3 length is 15 residues. The V and J ends lost 5 bases and 3 bases, in that order; junction bases with no gene match: 5.

The rearrangement joins TRBV19 to TRBJ2-5; 11 nucleotides align to TRBD2. The sequenced sample consisted of blood. The clonotype was recovered from a woman aged 18-29 years with Graves' hyperthyroidism. The CDR3 region is CASSPGLAAKETQYF. The CDR3 nucleotides read TGTGCCAGTAGTCCGGGACTAGCGGCAAAAGAGACCCAGTACTTC.